This T cell receptor (beta chain) was sequenced in a study of blood T cell repertoires in COVID-19. As for the study in general: Some COVID-19 samples were acute and others convalescent; all came from the United States, Italy and Spain. In each case, the material was cDNA or gDNA derived from T cells, B-cell-depleted T cells, or PBMCs.

Germline V gene data show CDR1 as SEHNR and CDR2 as FQNEAQ (reference sequence). V lost 1 base, J lost 2 bases, and 5 bases lay in between. The CDR3 is made up of 13 amino acids. Authors' methods: Estimated nucleated cell counts came from reference gene primer amplification. Sequencing was performed with immunoSEQ multiplex PCR; in TCRdb, only in-frame clones are kept and a portion is missing. V and J calls and clone size are copied from that table; D and trimming were computed from the DNA. The table has about 150,000 clones, more than 75% seen once. This chain connects TRBV7-9 to TRBJ1-2; maybe TRBD1 (5 bases). Sequencing was carried out using peripheral blood. This receptor was obtained from a man at least 80 years old with acute or convalescent COVID-19. CDR3 DNA: TGTGCCAGCAGCTTAGAGGGGAACTATGGCTACACCTTC. This sequence encodes CASSLEGNYGYTF. Variable domain in full (rest from reference TRBV7-9 and TRBJ1-2): DTGVSQNPRHKITKRGQNVTFRCDPISEHNRLYWYRQTLGQGPEFLTYFQNEAQLEKSRLLSDRFSAERPKGSFSTLEIQRTEQGDSAMYLCASSLEGNYGYTFGSGTRLTVV.